The 24 T cell receptor beta chains reported below all come from one sample, sequenced in a study of shared clonotypes between healthy human individuals. Generated by immunoSEQ multiplex PCR, the TCRdb table keeps only in-frame clones and is missing some. In the table there are over a million clones, roughly 96% of which are singletons. What was sequenced was naive CD4+ T cells sorted from blood. Subset reported: CD45RA+ positively selected. Receptor source: a young man in good health.

This clone came up a few times. V and J are TRBV10-1 and TRBJ2-1; D gene unclear. Germline V gives CDR1 WNHNN, CDR2 SYGVQD (reference sequence). V lost 0 bases, J lost 7 bases, and 13 bases lay in between. The CDR3 totals 15 residues. The CDR3 coding sequence is TGCGCCAGCAGTGAGTCGAAAACCCGCTGGAATGAGCAGTTCTTC. This codes for CASSESKTRWNEQFF.

The chain has TRBV4-1 and TRBJ2-2; D is undetermined. V gave up 3 bases and J gave up 1 base, with 6 bases separating them. The CDR3 loop spans 14 amino acids. Germline CDR1 and CDR2: MGHRA and YSYEKL. CDR3 sequence reads: CASSQHENTGELFF. CDR3 sequence (DNA): TGCGCCAGCAGCCAGCACGAGAACACCGGGGAGCTGTTTTTT.

This chain connects TRBV14 to TRBJ1-4, with TRBD1 matching over 7 bases. V was pared by 3 bases and J by 0 bases, with 7 bases of the junction left unmatched. CDR1 is SGHDN and CDR2 is FVKESK in the germline V gene. The CDR3 spans 17 residues. In nucleotides, the CDR3 is TGTGCCAGCAGCCACCTACAGGGGATCGCAACTAATGAAAAACTGTTTTTT. Amino acid sequence: CASSHLQGIATNEKLFF.

In the case of this clone: Other DNA sequences in this specimen translate into the identical CDR3. The chain carries TRBV28 and TRBJ1-2; D might be TRBD1 (6 bases). V was cut by 4 bases and J by 8 bases, with 8 bases left in between. The CDR3 has 11 amino acids. Germline V gives CDR1 MDHEN, CDR2 SYDVKM. CDR3: CASSSQGGYTF. CDR3 coding DNA: TGTGCCAGCAGTTCCCAGGGGGGCTACACCTTC.

The chain combines TRBV7-2 with TRBJ2-5; 11 bases match TRBD2. This CDR3 is built from 16 residues. Germline V gene sequence: CDR1 SGHTA, CDR2 FQGNSA. After removal of 5 bases from V and 5 bases from J, the junction contained 10 bases not matched to a gene. The CDR3, as DNA: TGTGCCAGCAGCACAAATAGCGGGAGGGCCAGGGAGACCCAGTACTTC. Translation gives CASSTNSGRARETQYF.

The CDR3 here is CASSITASTDTQYF. The CDR3 bases are TGTGCCAGTAGTATAACAGCTAGCACAGATACGCAGTATTTT. The chain employs TRBV19 and TRBJ2-3; the D is unclear. This CDR3 region has 14 residues. Trimming took 2 bases from V and 0 from J, leaving 6 bases between them. The V gene's germline CDR1 is LNHDA and CDR2 SQIVND (reference sequence).

The gene calls are TRBV10-3 and TRBJ2-2; 7 nucleotides match TRBD2. Trimming removed 4 bases from V and 6 bases from J; junction bases left unmatched: 2. This CDR3 contains 13 residues. The germline V gene has CDR1 ENHRY and CDR2 SYGVKD. CDR3 sequence reads: CAISGEGAGELFF. CDR3 DNA sequence: TGTGCCATCAGTGGGGAGGGAGCCGGGGAGCTGTTTTTT.

The chain carries TRBV5-6 and TRBJ2-3; 7 bases align to TRBD1. J was trimmed by 4 bases and V by 2 bases; bases with no gene match: 10. Germline CDR1 reads SGHDT; CDR2 reads YYEEEE. This CDR3 has 16 residues. As DNA, the CDR3 is TGTGCCAGCAGCTTTCCGATCGACAGGGCCCCAGATACGCAGTATTTT. Translated, it gives CASSFPIDRAPDTQYF.

The rearrangement links TRBV7-2 to TRBJ2-4, with TRBD2 matching 10 bases. The CDR3 totals 17 residues. Germline trimming cut 3 bases from V and 6 bases from J; bases unmatched to any gene: 11. CDR1 and CDR2 from the germline V gene are SGHTA and FQGNSA. CDR3 coding DNA: TGTGCCAGCAGCTTGGTTTCAGGAGCGGGAGGGATAAACATTCAGTACTTC. This encodes CASSLVSGAGGINIQYF.

The genes are TRBV2 and TRBJ1-1; TRBD1 agrees at 9 bases. Germline V CDR1 and CDR2: SNHLY, FYNNEI. With 8 bases clipped from V and 6 bases from J, the junction kept 7 bases outside the gene matches. This CDR3 is 13 amino acids long. CDR3 DNA sequence: TGTGCCAGCCGGACAGGGGAGGTCTCTGAAGCTTTCTTT. Translating gives CASRTGEVSEAFF.

The chain has TRBV2 and TRBJ2-7; tentatively, D is TRBD1 (6 bases). V lost 1 base and J 1 base, leaving 8 bases between the germline ends. Germline CDR1 reads SNHLY; CDR2 reads FYNNEI. This CDR3 has 14 amino acids. The CDR3 reads CASSEDRESYEQYF. The DNA for the CDR3 is TGTGCCAGCAGTGAAGACAGGGAATCCTACGAGCAGTACTTC.

This rearrangement joins TRBV27 to TRBJ2-7, with 7 bases lining up with TRBD2. The V gene end was trimmed by 1 base and the J gene end by 7 bases; junction bases not matched to a gene: 4. CDR1 MNHEY and CDR2 SMNVEV come from the germline V gene (reference sequence). The CDR3 contains 13 residues. The CDR3 loop is CASSLWGGEEQYF. The CDR3 DNA reads as TGTGCCAGCAGTTTATGGGGGGGGGAGGAGCAGTACTTC.

The chain recombines TRBV7-2 with TRBJ2-1; D gene unclear. The length of the CDR3 is 13 residues. Trimming shortened V by 1 base and J by 9 bases, and 10 bases separated the two germline ends. Per germline, CDR1 SGHTA and CDR2 FQGNSA. DNA of the CDR3: TGTGCCAGCAGCTTAGATTTGCGGTCTGAGCAGTTCTTC. It encodes CASSLDLRSEQFF.

The gene calls are TRBV5-8 and TRBJ2-5; 9 positions match TRBD1. J was trimmed by 4 bases and V by 2 bases; bases with no gene match: 6. The CDR3 has 15 residues. CDR1 is SGHTS, CDR2 YDEGEE, per germline. CDR3 in DNA: TGTGCCAGCAGCTTCCAAGACAGGGGGGGAGAGACCCAGTACTTC. It translates to CASSFQDRGGETQYF.

The chain couples TRBV6-1 to TRBJ2-7; unclear D gene. Germline loops: CDR1 MNHNS, CDR2 SASEGT. This CDR3 has 14 residues. V lost 8 bases, J lost 1 base, and 15 bases lay in between. The CDR3 here is CASRAVRPSYEQYF. CDR3 DNA: TGTGCCAGCCGGGCCGTCAGACCGTCCTACGAGCAGTACTTC.

The chain carries TRBV18 and TRBJ2-1; possibly TRBD2 for D (5 bases). This CDR3 has 18 amino acids. The germline CDR1 and CDR2 sequences are KGHSH and LQKENI. The V and J ends lost 2 bases and 4 bases respectively, with 21 bases between them. CDR3 sequence reads: CASSPKRVTREPYNEQFF. The CDR3 DNA sequence: TGTGCCAGCTCACCAAAAAGGGTCACGAGGGAGCCTTACAATGAGCAGTTCTTC.

The chain is built from TRBV7-9 and TRBJ1-5; TRBD1 matches at 12 bases. Looked up from germline, CDR1 is SEHNR and CDR2 is FQNEAQ (reference sequence). The CDR3 is 15 amino acids. Trimming removed 5 bases from V and 6 bases from J; junction bases left unmatched: 5. Here the CDR3 reads CASSKGQGARQPQHF. CDR3 nucleotide sequence: TGTGCCAGCAGCAAGGGACAGGGGGCGCGTCAGCCCCAGCATTTT.

This rearrangement joins TRBV15 to TRBJ2-5; TRBD1 is a possible D gene (5 bases). Germline CDR1 reads LNHNV; CDR2 reads YYDKDF (reference sequence). CDR3 length: 14 amino acids. Trimming left V 5 bases short and J 2 bases short, with 12 bases between. In DNA form, the CDR3 reads TGTGCCACCAGCGCGTACTCAGGGCAAGAGACCCAGTACTTC. It codes for CATSAYSGQETQYF. Using reference TRBV15 and TRBJ2-5 for the parts outside the CDR3, the full variable domain is DAMVIQNPRYQVTQFGKPVTLSCSQTLNHNVMYWYQQKSSQAPKLLFHYYDKDFNNEADTPDNFQSRRPNTSFCFLDIRSPGLGDTAMYLCATSAYSGQETQYFGPGTRLLVL.

The rearrangement uses TRBV14 and TRBJ2-3, with TRBD2 matching 8 bases. This CDR3 is 16 amino acids long. The junction had 7 bases not matched to a gene; V was cut back by 4 bases and J by 1 base. Germline lookup yields CDR1 SGHDN and CDR2 FVKESK. The CDR3 DNA follows: TGTGCCAGCAGCCTCACACCGGGACTAGGCACAGATACGCAGTATTTT. Translating gives CASSLTPGLGTDTQYF.

The rearrangement joins TRBV9 to TRBJ2-1; D assignment may be TRBD1 or TRBD2 (6 bases each). The CDR3 sequence is 17 residues long. V shed 0 bases and J shed 6 bases, with 19 bases lying between them. In germline, CDR1 is SGDLS, CDR2 YYNGEE. CDR3 loop: CASSVASGGLTGNEQFF. The CDR3 DNA sequence: TGTGCCAGCAGCGTAGCGTCTGGGGGGCTCACCGGCAATGAGCAGTTCTTC.

The chain links TRBV5-8 to TRBJ2-2; either TRBD1 or TRBD2 may fit D (6 bases each). The CDR3 runs 16 residues. V was pared by 2 bases and J by 6 bases, with 17 bases between. CDR1 SGHTS and CDR2 YDEGEE come from the germline V gene. CDR3 sequence reads: CASSFSGGQWAGELFF. In DNA, the CDR3 is TGTGCCAGCAGCTTCTCCGGGGGACAATGGGCCGGGGAGCTGTTTTTT.

This clone appeared a single time. This chain links TRBV18 with TRBJ1-2; D is possibly TRBD1 (6 bases). Germline V gene lookup returns CDR1 KGHSH and CDR2 LQKENI. The CDR3 extends over 13 amino acids. Trimming shortened V by 2 bases and J by 6 bases, and 10 bases separated the two germline ends. CDR3: CASSPWQGHGYTF. In DNA, the CDR3 is TGTGCCAGCTCACCATGGCAGGGGCATGGCTACACCTTC. Full variable domain (missing parts from reference TRBV18 and TRBJ1-2): NAGVMQNPRHLVRRRGQEARLRCSPMKGHSHVYWYRQLPEEGLKFMVYLQKENIIDESGMPKERFSAEFPKEGPSILRIQQVVRGDSAAYFCASSPWQGHGYTFGSGTRLTVV.

Regarding this clone: This sample includes further DNA sequences coding for the same CDR3. The chain carries TRBV18 and TRBJ2-1; TRBD2 matches at 8 bases. V dropped 1 base and J dropped 3; count of bases not matched to a gene: 2. This CDR3 has 15 residues. From germline, CDR1 is KGHSH and CDR2 LQKENI. The CDR3 nucleotides are TGTGCCAGCTCACCACGGGGACTAGACTACAATGAGCAGTTCTTC. Residues: CASSPRGLDYNEQFF.

The genes are TRBV6-6 and TRBJ2-1; the match to TRBD1 covers 7 bases. The germline CDR1 and CDR2 sequences are MNHNY and SVGAGI (reference sequence). V was clipped by 6 bases and J by 7 bases; unmatched bases: 15. This CDR3 is built from 16 residues. CDR3: CASRNHRDRPGNEQFF. CDR3 coding DNA: TGTGCCAGCAGGAATCACCGGGACAGACCGGGGAATGAGCAGTTCTTC.